Each of the 23 T cell receptor beta chains below was sequenced from the same sample in a study of control samples from healthy donors and cancer patients. Measured with immunoSEQ multiplex PCR; TCRdb has only the in-frame clones, and not every one. The sample lists some 41,000 clones; over 75% were seen once. The sequencing input was PBMCs. The receptors derive from a woman aged 55 to 70 with lung cancer.

This clone has just a few counts. The V call is TRBV18, the J call TRBJ1-5; 7 bases map to TRBD1. The CDR3 is made up of 15 amino acids. Germline V gene data show CDR1 as KGHSH and CDR2 as LQKENI. Trimming took 3 bases from V and 4 from J; bases not matched to a gene: 6. CDR3 loop: CASSPNRDSNQPQHF. The CDR3 bases are TGTGCCAGCTCACCTAACCGGGACAGTAATCAGCCCCAGCATTTT.

V and J are TRBV9 and TRBJ1-5; TRBD1 is a possible D gene (5 bases). In germline, CDR1 is SGDLS, CDR2 YYNGEE. The CDR3 is made up of 15 amino acids. Trimming cost V 2 bases and J 2 bases, with 11 bases left between them. The CDR3 reads CASSVGPSGNQPQHF. DNA for the CDR3: TGTGCCAGCAGCGTGGGACCGTCGGGCAATCAGCCCCAGCATTTT.

The sample holds one count of this clone. The rearrangement links TRBV19 to TRBJ1-1, with 8 bases aligning to TRBD1. The CDR3 sequence is 15 residues long. The germline V gene encodes CDR1 LNHDA and CDR2 SQIVND (reference sequence). J lost 6 bases, V lost 2 bases, and 8 bases had no gene match. CDR3 loop: CASSIQTGGLAEAFF. Written as DNA, the CDR3 is TGTGCCAGTAGTATACAAACAGGGGGGTTGGCTGAAGCTTTCTTT.

The chain uses TRBV13 and TRBJ2-5; TRBD2 matches 7 bases. Trimming removed 5 bases from V and 5 bases from J; junction bases left unmatched: 14. The CDR3 length is 16 residues. Germline V gives CDR1 PRHDT, CDR2 FYEKMQ (reference sequence). Here the CDR3 DNA reads TGTGCCAGCAGCCTTGGGGTGGCGGGAGTGGATGAGACCCAGTACTTC. Protein sequence: CASSLGVAGVDETQYF.

The sample holds one count of this clone. The V and J genes are TRBV9 and TRBJ1-4, with D possibly being TRBD1 (5 bases). There are 16 residues in the CDR3. With 0 bases removed from V and 8 bases from J, the gap between germline ends came to 17 bases. The germline V gene has CDR1 SGDLS and CDR2 YYNGEE. The CDR3 here is CASSVDWDSVREKLFF. Written as DNA, the CDR3 is TGTGCCAGCAGCGTAGATTGGGACTCAGTTCGGGAAAAACTGTTTTTT.

The chain links TRBV15 to TRBJ2-1; TRBD1 might be the D (5 bases). Trimming took 9 bases from V and 3 from J, leaving 12 bases between them. The CDR3 contains 13 residues. Germline V gene data show CDR1 as LNHNV and CDR2 as YYDKDF (reference sequence). In DNA form, the CDR3 reads TGTGCCACTGGGGCCGGCTTCTACAATGAGCAGTTCTTC. Translation: CATGAGFYNEQFF.

By its share, this clone is medium-sized. Other DNA sequences from this sample encode an identical CDR3 as well. The rearrangement joins TRBV29-1 to TRBJ2-2; the match to TRBD1 covers 8 bases. The CDR3 sequence is 12 residues long. V was pared by 6 bases and J by 6 bases, with 3 bases of the junction left unmatched. Per germline, CDR1 SQVTM and CDR2 ANQGSEA. This chain's CDR3 is CSVQQGAGELFF. In DNA form, the CDR3 reads TGCAGCGTCCAACAGGGGGCCGGGGAGCTGTTTTTT.

The chain couples TRBV28 to TRBJ2-5, with TRBD1 matching over 10 bases. CDR3 size: 18 residues. The V gene's germline CDR1 is MDHEN and CDR2 SYDVKM. The J segment lost 1 base and the V segment lost 4 bases, leaving 12 bases of the junction unmatched. CDR3 nucleotide sequence: TGTGCCAGCAGTTCTCGGACAGGGGGAGGATTTGGCCAAGAGACCCAGTACTTC. Encoded protein: CASSSRTGGGFGQETQYF.

This clone was counted once. The chain combines TRBV5-1 with TRBJ2-7; D is perhaps TRBD2 (6 bases). Trimming cost V 1 base and J 0 bases, with 8 bases left between them. This CDR3 comprises 14 residues. The germline CDR1 and CDR2 sequences are SGHRS and YFSETQ. The CDR3 loop reads CASSLFSGSYEQYF. CDR3 DNA: TGCGCCAGCAGCTTGTTTAGCGGCTCCTACGAGCAGTACTTC.

This clone was counted a few times. The rearrangement joins TRBV5-6 to TRBJ2-7; 9 bases map to TRBD1. With 5 bases clipped from V and 5 bases from J, the junction kept 8 bases outside the gene matches. Germline lookup yields CDR1 SGHDT and CDR2 YYEEEE. This CDR3 has 14 amino acids. CDR3 in DNA: TGTGCCAGCAGGGCGTCGGACAGGGGCCACGAGCAGTACTTC. This encodes CASRASDRGHEQYF.

This chain uses TRBV27 with TRBJ2-2, with D perhaps matching TRBD1 or TRBD2 (5 bases each). The CDR3 has 16 residues. The V end lost 3 bases, the J end lost 7 bases, and 18 bases lay between the germline ends. From germline, CDR1 is MNHEY and CDR2 SMNVEV (reference sequence). CDR3 loop: CASSFVGRLGSGELFF. DNA of the CDR3: TGTGCCAGCAGTTTCGTGGGGCGCCTTGGGAGCGGGGAGCTGTTTTTT.

There are a few counts of this clone. This chain uses TRBV5-1 with TRBJ1-1, with no clear D. The V end was cut by 6 bases, the J end by 8 bases, with 17 bases between. Germline CDR1 and CDR2: SGHRS and YFSETQ. The CDR3 consists of 13 residues. The CDR3 DNA reads as TGCGCCAGCAAGGATAGACCGGCCGGCGAAGCTTTCTTT. Protein: CASKDRPAGEAFF.

This clone is medium-sized. The rearrangement uses TRBV6-6 and TRBJ1-5; D is ambiguous. V lost 6 bases to trimming and J lost 2 bases, with 11 bases between them. Germline V lookup: CDR1 MNHNY, CDR2 SVGAGI (reference sequence). There are 14 residues in the CDR3. The DNA for the CDR3 is TGTGCCAGCAGCCGATCAGATGGCAATCAGCCCCAGCATTTT. Amino acid sequence: CASSRSDGNQPQHF.

This chain's CDR3 is CASRTGGRQPQHF. The CDR3 bases are TGTGCCAGTCGGACAGGGGGCAGGCAGCCCCAGCATTTT. This chain joins TRBV19 and TRBJ1-5; 11 nucleotides line up with TRBD1. This CDR3 is built from 13 residues. Germline CDR1 and CDR2: LNHDA and SQIVND (reference sequence). With 8 bases clipped from V and 7 bases from J, the junction kept 4 bases outside the gene matches.

The chain links TRBV28 to TRBJ2-7; D is possibly TRBD1 (5 bases). The CDR3 runs to 13 residues. V dropped 8 bases and J dropped 4 bases, with 15 bases sitting between them. From germline, CDR1 is MDHEN and CDR2 SYDVKM. The CDR3, as DNA: TGTGCCAGCGGGCAGGGTTCTGGGTACGAGCAGTACTTC. It specifies CASGQGSGYEQYF.

V is TRBV19 and J is TRBJ1-1, with D uncertain. V was trimmed by 7 bases and J by 8 bases, leaving 14 bases between them. CDR1 LNHDA and CDR2 SQIVND come from the germline V gene (reference sequence). This CDR3 has 12 amino acids. The CDR3 sequence: CASTYGEREAFF. The CDR3 DNA sequence: TGTGCCAGTACTTACGGGGAACGGGAAGCTTTCTTT.

V and J are TRBV19 and TRBJ1-1; D gene uncertain. Trimming removed 3 bases at V and 3 bases at J, with 14 bases between. Germline V CDR1 and CDR2: LNHDA, SQIVND (reference sequence). The CDR3 covers 15 residues. CDR3 DNA sequence: TGTGCCAGTAGTATCGGGGAGGAGGGTCACACTGAAGCTTTCTTT. Protein product: CASSIGEEGHTEAFF.

V gene TRBV6-5 combines with J gene TRBJ1-6; 10 nucleotides line up with TRBD1. Germline lookup yields CDR1 MNHEY and CDR2 SVGAGI. CDR3 size: 14 residues. Losses at the gene ends were 2 bases for V and 9 bases for J; bases not matched to a gene: 1. For the CDR3, the DNA is TGTGCCAGCAGTTACGGGACAGGGGCTTCACCCCTCCACTTT. Its translation: CASSYGTGASPLHF.

The chain links TRBV3-1 (or the pseudogene TRBV3-2) to TRBJ2-5; 9 nucleotides line up with TRBD2. J gave up 5 bases and V 4 bases, and 11 bases lay outside the gene matches. The germline V gene has CDR1 LGHDT and CDR2 YNNKEL (reference sequence). The CDR3 covers 16 residues. DNA of the CDR3: TGTGCCAGCAGCCCCCCCTCTAGCGGGGATGGGGAGACCCAGTACTTC. Its translation: CASSPPSSGDGETQYF.

CDR3 DNA: TGTGCCAGCAGTTTTCTATACCGGGGTACCAAGTACCACTACGAGCAGTACTTC. Its protein is CASSFLYRGTKYHYEQYF. The chain uses TRBV27 and TRBJ2-7, with TRBD2 as a possible D gene (5 bases). The CDR3 sequence is 18 residues long. CDR1 and CDR2 from the germline V gene are MNHEY and SMNVEV (reference sequence). V shed 3 bases and J shed 3 bases, with 24 bases lying between them.

The chain couples TRBV4-1 to TRBJ2-2; tentative D call: TRBD2 (6 bases). With 0 bases removed from V and 8 bases from J, the gap between germline ends came to 16 bases. CDR3 length equals 16 residues. CDR1 MGHRA and CDR2 YSYEKL come from the germline V gene. The DNA of the CDR3 is TGCGCCAGCAGCCAAGAGCCCCCGGGAGTCCCAGGGGAGCTGTTTTTT. Its translation is CASSQEPPGVPGELFF.

The gene calls are TRBV19 and TRBJ2-7; 7 nucleotides agree with TRBD2. The germline CDR1 and CDR2 sequences are LNHDA and SQIVND (reference sequence). Unmatched junction bases numbered 16, after V lost 5 bases and J lost 6 bases. This CDR3 has 16 residues. The chain's CDR3 is CASSLGGIRLAGEQYF. The CDR3 DNA follows: TGTGCCAGTAGTCTTGGGGGAATACGACTAGCAGGCGAGCAGTACTTC. Together with reference TRBV19 and TRBJ2-7, the CDR3 gives the full variable domain: DGGITQSPKYLFRKEGQNVTLSCEQNLNHDAMYWYRQDPGQGLRLIYYSQIVNDFQKGDIAEGYSVSREKKESFPLTVTSAQKNPTAFYLCASSLGGIRLAGEQYFGPGTRLTVT.

The chain links TRBV5-1 to TRBJ2-5, with D possibly matching TRBD2 (5 bases). The ends were cut back, 5 bases at V and 1 base at J, with 6 bases in the middle. The CDR3 spans 12 residues. In germline, CDR1 is SGHRS, CDR2 YFSETQ. CDR3 sequence (DNA): TGCGCCAGCAGGGGAGTCCAAGAGACCCAGTACTTC. Protein sequence: CASRGVQETQYF.